This TCR beta chain stems from a study of cytomegalovirus exposure and HLA in healthy donors. The V end was cut by 4 bases, the J end by 4 bases, with 8 bases between. Per the germline V gene, CDR1 is SEHNR and CDR2 is FQNEAQ (reference sequence). This CDR3 region has 13 residues. Vbeta (60) and Jbeta (13) primers were used in the PCR. This table comes from immunoSEQ multiplex PCR, and its TCRdb copy is limited to in-frame clones, with some not included. The data show around 170,000 clones, more than 75% seen once. The sequence came from a woman aged 25 to 39 in good health and CMV-seropositive. The material sequenced was PBMCs. The V gene is TRBV7-9, the J gene TRBJ2-1, with D unresolved. Here the CDR3 DNA reads TGTGCCAGCAGCTCGTTATCTTACAATGAGCAGTTCTTC. This sequence encodes CASSSLSYNEQFF.